These 3 T cell receptor beta chains were sequenced from one sample in a study of blood T cell repertoires in COVID-19. Profiling relied on immunoSEQ multiplex PCR, and the TCRdb table lists in-frame clones only, not all of them. The sample yields about 78,000 clones, around 90% seen once. Sequences were obtained from peripheral blood. The receptors here all came from an elderly woman with active or convalescent COVID-19.

The rearrangement joins TRBV15 to TRBJ2-1; tentatively, D is TRBD2 (7 bases). Trimming removed 0 bases at V and 5 bases at J, with 14 bases between. The CDR3 extends over 16 amino acids. Germline V gene data show CDR1 as LNHNV and CDR2 as YYDKDF (reference sequence). Written as DNA, the CDR3 is TGTGCCACCAGCAGAGAGGGGGGGGCGGCGAACAATGAGCAGTTCTTC. Translating it yields CATSREGGAANNEQFF.

The chain has TRBV6-7 and TRBJ1-5, with 11 bases that match TRBD1. TRBV6-7 is marked as an open reading frame, function uncertain. With 2 bases clipped from V and 5 bases from J, the junction kept 5 bases outside the gene matches. This CDR3 region has 16 residues. The CDR3 loop is CASSYGTGGHYQPQHF. Written as DNA, the CDR3 is TGTGCCAGCAGTTACGGGACAGGGGGACACTATCAGCCCCAGCATTTT.

The chain is built from TRBV19 and TRBJ2-5; 9 nucleotides align to TRBD1. V was clipped by 6 bases and J by 3 bases; unmatched bases: 5. Per the germline V gene, CDR1 is LNHDA and CDR2 is SQIVND (reference sequence). The CDR3 has 14 amino acids. The CDR3: CASRRDRVEETQYF. In nucleotides, the CDR3 is TGTGCCAGTAGGCGGGACAGGGTAGAAGAGACCCAGTACTTC.